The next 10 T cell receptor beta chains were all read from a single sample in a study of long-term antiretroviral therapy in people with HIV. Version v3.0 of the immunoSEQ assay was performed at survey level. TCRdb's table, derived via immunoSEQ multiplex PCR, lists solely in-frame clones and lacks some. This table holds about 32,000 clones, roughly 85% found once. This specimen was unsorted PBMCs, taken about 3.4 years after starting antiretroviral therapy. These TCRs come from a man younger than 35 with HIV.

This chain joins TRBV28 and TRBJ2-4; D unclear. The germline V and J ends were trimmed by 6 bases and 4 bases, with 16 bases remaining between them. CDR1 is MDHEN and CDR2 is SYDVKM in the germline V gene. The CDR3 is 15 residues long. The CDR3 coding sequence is TGTGCCAGCAGCATGGTCCCTAGGAGTAAAAACATTCAGTACTTC. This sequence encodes CASSMVPRSKNIQYF.

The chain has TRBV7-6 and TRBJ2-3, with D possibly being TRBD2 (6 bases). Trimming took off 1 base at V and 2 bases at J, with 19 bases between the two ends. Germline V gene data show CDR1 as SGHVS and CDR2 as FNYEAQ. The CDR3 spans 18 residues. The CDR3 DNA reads TGTGCCAGCAGCTTAGTGGGGGGAGAGTTGGCCCACACAGATACGCAGTATTTT. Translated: CASSLVGGELAHTDTQYF.

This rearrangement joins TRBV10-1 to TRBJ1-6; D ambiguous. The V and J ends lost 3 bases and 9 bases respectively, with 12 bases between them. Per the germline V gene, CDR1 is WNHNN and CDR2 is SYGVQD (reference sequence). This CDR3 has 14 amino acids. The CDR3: CASSDGEGSSPLHF. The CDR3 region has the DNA TGCGCCAGCAGTGATGGGGAAGGGAGTTCACCCCTCCACTTT.

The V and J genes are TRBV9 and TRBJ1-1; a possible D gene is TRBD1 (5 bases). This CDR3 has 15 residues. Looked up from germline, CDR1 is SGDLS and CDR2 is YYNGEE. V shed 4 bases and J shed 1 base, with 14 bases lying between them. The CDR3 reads CASSSAGTANTEAFF. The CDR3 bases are TGTGCCAGCAGCTCAGCCGGGACTGCGAACACTGAAGCTTTCTTT.

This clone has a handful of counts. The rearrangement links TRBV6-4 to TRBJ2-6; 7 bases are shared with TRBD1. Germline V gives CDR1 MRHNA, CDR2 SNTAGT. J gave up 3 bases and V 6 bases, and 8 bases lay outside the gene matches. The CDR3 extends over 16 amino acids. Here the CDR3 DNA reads TGTGCCAGCAGCGTTACAGGGGATAGTGGGGCCAACGTCCTGACTTTC. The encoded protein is CASSVTGDSGANVLTF.

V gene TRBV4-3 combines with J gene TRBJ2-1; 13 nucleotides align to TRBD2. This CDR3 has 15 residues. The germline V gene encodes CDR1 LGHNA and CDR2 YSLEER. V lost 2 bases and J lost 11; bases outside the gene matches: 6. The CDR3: CASSQTGTSGTKQFF. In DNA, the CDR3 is TGCGCCAGCAGCCAAACCGGGACTAGCGGGACCAAGCAGTTCTTC.

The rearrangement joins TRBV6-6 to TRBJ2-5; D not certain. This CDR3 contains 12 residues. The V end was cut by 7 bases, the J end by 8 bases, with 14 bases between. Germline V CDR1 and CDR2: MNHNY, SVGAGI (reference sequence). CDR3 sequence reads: CASTTPGETQYF. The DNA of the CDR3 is TGTGCCAGCACCACCCCAGGAGAAACCCAGTACTTC.

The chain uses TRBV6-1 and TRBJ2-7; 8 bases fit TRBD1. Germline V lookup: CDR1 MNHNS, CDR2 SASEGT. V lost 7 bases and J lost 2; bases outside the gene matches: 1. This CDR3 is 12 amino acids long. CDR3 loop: CASIQGAYEQYF. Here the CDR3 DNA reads TGTGCCAGCATACAGGGGGCCTACGAGCAGTACTTC.

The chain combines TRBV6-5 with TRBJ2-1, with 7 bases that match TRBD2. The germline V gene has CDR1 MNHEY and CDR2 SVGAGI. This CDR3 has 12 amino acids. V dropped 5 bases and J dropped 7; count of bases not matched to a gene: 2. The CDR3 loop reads CASSLGGNEQFF. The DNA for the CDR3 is TGTGCCAGCAGTCTGGGGGGGAATGAGCAGTTCTTC.

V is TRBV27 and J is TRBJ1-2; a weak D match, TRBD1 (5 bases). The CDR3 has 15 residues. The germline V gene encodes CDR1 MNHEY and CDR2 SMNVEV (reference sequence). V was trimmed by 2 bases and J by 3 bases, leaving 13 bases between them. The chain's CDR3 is CASSLTQGRDYGYTF. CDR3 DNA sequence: TGTGCCAGCAGTTTAACTCAGGGAAGAGACTATGGCTACACCTTC.